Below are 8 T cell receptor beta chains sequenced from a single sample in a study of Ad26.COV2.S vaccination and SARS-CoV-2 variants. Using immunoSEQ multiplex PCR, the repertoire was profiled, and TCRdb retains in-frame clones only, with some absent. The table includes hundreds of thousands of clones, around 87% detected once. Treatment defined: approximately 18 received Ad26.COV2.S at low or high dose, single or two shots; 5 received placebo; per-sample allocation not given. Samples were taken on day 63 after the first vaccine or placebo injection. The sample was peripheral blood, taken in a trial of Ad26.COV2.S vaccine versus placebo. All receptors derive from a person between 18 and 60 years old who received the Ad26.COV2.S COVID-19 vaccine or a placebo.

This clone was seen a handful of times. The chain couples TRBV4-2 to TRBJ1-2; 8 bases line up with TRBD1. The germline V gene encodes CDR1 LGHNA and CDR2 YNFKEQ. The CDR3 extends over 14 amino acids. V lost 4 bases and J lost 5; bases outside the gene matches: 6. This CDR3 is CASSREQGEYGYTF. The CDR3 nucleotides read TGTGCCAGCAGCCGGGAACAGGGGGAGTATGGCTACACCTTC.

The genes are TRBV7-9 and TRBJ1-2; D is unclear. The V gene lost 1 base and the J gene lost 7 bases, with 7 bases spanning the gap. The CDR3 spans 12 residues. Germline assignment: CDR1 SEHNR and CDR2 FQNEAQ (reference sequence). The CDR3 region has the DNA TGTGCCAGCAGCTTAGGGTATACTGGCTACACCTTC. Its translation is CASSLGYTGYTF.

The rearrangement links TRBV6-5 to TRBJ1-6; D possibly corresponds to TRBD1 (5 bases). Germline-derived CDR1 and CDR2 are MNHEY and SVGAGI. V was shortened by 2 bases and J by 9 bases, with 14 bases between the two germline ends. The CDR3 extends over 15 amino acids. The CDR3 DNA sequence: TGTGCCAGCAGTTACATGCAGGGTCAGAGTTCACCCCTCCACTTT. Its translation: CASSYMQGQSSPLHF.

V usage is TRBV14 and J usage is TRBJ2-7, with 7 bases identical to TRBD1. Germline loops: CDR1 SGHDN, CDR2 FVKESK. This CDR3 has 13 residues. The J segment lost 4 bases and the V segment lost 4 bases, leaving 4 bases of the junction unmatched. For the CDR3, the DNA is TGTGCCAGCAGCCCGGCGACAGGGTACGAGCAGTACTTC. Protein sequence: CASSPATGYEQYF. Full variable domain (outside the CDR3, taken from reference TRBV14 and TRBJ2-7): EAGVTQFPSHSVIEKGQTVTLRCDPISGHDNLYWYRRVMGKEIKFLLHFVKESKQDESGMPNNRFLAERTGGTYSTLKVQPAELEDSGVYFCASSPATGYEQYFGPGTRLTVT.

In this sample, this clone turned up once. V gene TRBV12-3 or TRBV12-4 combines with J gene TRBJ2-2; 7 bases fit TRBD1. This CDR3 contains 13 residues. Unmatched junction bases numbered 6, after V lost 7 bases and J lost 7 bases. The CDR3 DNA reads TGTGCCAGCATTAGGGGGCAAGGCGGGGAGCTGTTTTTT. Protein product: CASIRGQGGELFF.

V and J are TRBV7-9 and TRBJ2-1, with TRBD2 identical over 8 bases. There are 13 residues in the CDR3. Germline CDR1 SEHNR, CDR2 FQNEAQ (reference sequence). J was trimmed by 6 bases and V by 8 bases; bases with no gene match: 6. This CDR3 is CASRGLVVNEQFF. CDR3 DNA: TGTGCCAGCCGGGGACTAGTAGTCAATGAGCAGTTCTTC.

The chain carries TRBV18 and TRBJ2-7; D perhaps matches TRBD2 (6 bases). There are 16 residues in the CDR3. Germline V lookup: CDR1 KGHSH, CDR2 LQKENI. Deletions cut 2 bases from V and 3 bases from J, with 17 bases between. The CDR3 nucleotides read TGTGCCAGCTCACCATCCTCGGTCGGGGGAGTCTACGAGCAGTACTTC. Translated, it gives CASSPSSVGGVYEQYF.

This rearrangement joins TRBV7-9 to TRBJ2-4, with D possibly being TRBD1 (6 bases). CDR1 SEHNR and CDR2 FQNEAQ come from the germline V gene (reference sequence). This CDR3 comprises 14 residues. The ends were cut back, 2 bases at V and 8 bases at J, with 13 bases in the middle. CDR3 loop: CASSLLAGADIQYF. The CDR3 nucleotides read TGTGCCAGCAGCTTACTGGCAGGGGCGGACATTCAGTACTTC.